The source of this T cell receptor (beta chain) is a study of T cells in narcolepsy. The study, taken as a whole, reports: Same-patient CSF and blood CD4+ T cell clonotypes included HCRT-specific and TRIB2-specific autoreactive ones. Autoreactive clone sequences were missing from some blood memory CD4+ repertoires. Blood of same and different patients, but not healthy controls, reportedly held recurring autoreactive clonotypes.

The protocol was immunoSEQ multiplex PCR, while the TCRdb copy is restricted to in-frame clones and leaves out a portion. The sample contains about 32,000 clones, roughly four fifths of which appear only once. This clone was observed a few times. Its antigen is currently unknown. The receptor was derived from a human donor in good health. The source material was memory (CD45RA-) CD4+ T cells from blood.

The DNA for the CDR3 is TGTGCCAGCAGTCCGATCTACAATCAGCCCCAGCATTTT. It specifies CASSPIYNQPQHF. The chain recombines TRBV6-5 with TRBJ1-5; D is ambiguous. Germline-derived CDR1 and CDR2 are MNHEY and SVGAGI. This CDR3 has 13 residues. Trimming pared 5 bases from V and 3 bases from J, leaving 8 bases between.